Below, one T cell receptor beta chain is given with its context. The sample originates from a study of blood T cell repertoires in COVID-19. Clones were sequenced by immunoSEQ multiplex PCR, and TCRdb holds only the in-frame ones, with some missing. Of 350,000 or so clones detected, about 90% appear once; the ten largest clones hold 1%. The sequenced sample consisted of PBMCs or T cells enriched from blood (not recorded which). The sequence came from a woman in her twenties or thirties who had been exposed to COVID-19.

In DNA, the CDR3 is TGCGCCAGCAGCTTGGGGACAGGACCTAATTCACCCCTCCACTTT. Translation gives CASSLGTGPNSPLHF. This chain uses TRBV5-1 with TRBJ1-6, with 7 bases identical to TRBD1. This CDR3 is built from 15 residues. CDR1 is SGHRS, CDR2 YFSETQ, per germline. J was trimmed by 6 bases and V by 0 bases; bases with no gene match: 3. The full variable domain, with the rest looked up from reference TRBV5-1 and TRBJ1-6, is KAGVTQTPRYLIKTRGQQVTLSCSPISGHRSVSWYQQTPGQGLQFLFEYFSETQRNKGNFPGRFSGRQFSNSRSEMNVSTLELGDSALYLCASSLGTGPNSPLHFGNGTRLTVT.